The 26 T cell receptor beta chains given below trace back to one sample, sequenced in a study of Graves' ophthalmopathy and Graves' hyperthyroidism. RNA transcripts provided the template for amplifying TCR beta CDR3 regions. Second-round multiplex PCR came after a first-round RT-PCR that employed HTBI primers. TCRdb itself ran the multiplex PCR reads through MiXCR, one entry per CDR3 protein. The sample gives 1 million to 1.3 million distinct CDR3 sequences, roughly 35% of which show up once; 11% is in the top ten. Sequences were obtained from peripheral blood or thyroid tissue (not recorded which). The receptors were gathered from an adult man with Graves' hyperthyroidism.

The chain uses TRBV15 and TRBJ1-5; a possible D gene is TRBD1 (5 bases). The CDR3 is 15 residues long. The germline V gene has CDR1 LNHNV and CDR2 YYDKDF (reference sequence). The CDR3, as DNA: TGTACCAGCAGTCCAGACCAGGATCAGGGTCAGCCCCAGCATTTT. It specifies CTSSPDQDQGQPQHF.

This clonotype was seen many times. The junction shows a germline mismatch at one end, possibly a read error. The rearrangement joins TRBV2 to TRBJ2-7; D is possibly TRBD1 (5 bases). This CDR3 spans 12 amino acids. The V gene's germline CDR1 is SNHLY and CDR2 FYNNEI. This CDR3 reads CASRADSYEQYF. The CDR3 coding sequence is TGCGCCAGCAGGGCTGACAGCTACGAGCAGTACTTC.

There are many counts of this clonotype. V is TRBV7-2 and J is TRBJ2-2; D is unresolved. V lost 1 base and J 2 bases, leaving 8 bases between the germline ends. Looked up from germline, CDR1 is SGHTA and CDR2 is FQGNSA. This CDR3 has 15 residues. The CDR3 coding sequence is TGTGCCAGCAGCTTAGGAAACAACAACACCGGGGAGCTGTTTTTT. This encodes CASSLGNNNTGELFF.

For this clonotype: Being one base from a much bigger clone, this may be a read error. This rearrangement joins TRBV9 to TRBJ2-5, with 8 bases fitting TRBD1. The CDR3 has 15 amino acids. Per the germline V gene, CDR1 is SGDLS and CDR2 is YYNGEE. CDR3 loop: CASSHTRQGREAQYF. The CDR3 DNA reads TGTGCCAGCAGCCACACACGACAGGGGCGAGAGGCCCAGTACTTC.

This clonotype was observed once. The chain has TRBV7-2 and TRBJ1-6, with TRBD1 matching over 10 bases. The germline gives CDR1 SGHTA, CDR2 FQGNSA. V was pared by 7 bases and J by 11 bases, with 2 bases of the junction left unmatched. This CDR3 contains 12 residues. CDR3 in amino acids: CASKGQGTPLHF. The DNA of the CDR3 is TGTGCCAGCAAGGGACAGGGGACACCCCTCCACTTT. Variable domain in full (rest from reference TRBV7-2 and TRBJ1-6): GAGVSQSPSNKVTEKGKDVELRCDPISGHTALYWYRQSLGQGLEFLIYFQGNSAPDKSGLPSDRFSAERTGGSVSTLTIQRTQQEDSAVYLCASKGQGTPLHFGNGTRLTVT.

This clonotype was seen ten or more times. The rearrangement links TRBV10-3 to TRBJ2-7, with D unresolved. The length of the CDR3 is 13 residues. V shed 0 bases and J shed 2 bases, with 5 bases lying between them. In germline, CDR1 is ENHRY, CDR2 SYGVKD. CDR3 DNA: TGTGCCATCAGTGAGTCTGCCGCCTACGAGCAGTACTTC. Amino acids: CAISESAAYEQYF.

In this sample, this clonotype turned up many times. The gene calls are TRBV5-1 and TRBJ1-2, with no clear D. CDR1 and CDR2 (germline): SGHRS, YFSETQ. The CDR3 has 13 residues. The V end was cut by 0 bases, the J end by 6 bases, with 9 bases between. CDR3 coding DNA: TGCGCCAGCAGCTTGGTGGGAGCGGATGGCTACACCTTC. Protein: CASSLVGADGYTF.

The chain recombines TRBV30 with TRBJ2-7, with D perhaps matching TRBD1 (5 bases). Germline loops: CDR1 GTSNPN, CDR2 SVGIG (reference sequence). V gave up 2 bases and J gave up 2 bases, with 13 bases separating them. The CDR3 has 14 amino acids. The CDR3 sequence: CAWSNLDRPYEQYF. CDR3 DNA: TGTGCCTGGAGTAATTTAGACAGACCCTACGAGCAGTACTTC. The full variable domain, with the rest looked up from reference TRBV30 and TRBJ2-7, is SQTIHQWPATLVQPVGSPLSLECTVEGTSNPNLYWYRQAAGRGLQLLFYSVGIGQISSEVPQNLSASRPQDRQFILSSKKLLLSDSGFYLCAWSNLDRPYEQYFGPGTRLTVT.

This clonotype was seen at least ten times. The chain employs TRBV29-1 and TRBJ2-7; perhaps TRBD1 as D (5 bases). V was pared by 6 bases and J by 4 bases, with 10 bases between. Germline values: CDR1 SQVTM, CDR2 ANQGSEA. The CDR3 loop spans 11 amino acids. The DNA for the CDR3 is TGCAGCGTATTGACAGTATACGAGCAGTACTTC. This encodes CSVLTVYEQYF.

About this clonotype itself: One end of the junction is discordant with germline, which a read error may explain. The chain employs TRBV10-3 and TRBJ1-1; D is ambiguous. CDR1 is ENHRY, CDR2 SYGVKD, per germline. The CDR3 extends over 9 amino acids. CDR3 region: CAITADTNF. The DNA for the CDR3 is TGTGCCATCACGGCGGATACGAACTTT.

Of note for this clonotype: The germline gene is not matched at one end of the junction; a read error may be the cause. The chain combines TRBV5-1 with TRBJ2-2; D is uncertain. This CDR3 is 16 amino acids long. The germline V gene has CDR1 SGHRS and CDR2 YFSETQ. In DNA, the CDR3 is TGCGCCAGCAGCGTCCGGTCAGGCGCGAACACCGGAGAGCTGTTTTTT. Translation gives CASSVRSGANTGELFF.

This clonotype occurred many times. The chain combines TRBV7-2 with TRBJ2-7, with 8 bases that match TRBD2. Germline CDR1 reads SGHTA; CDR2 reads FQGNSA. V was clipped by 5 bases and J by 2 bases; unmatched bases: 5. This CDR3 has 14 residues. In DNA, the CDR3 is TGTGCCAGCAGCCAACGGGGGGGAACCTACGAGCAGTACTTC. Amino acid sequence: CASSQRGGTYEQYF. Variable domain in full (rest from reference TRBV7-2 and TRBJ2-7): GAGVSQSPSNKVTEKGKDVELRCDPISGHTALYWYRQSLGQGLEFLIYFQGNSAPDKSGLPSDRFSAERTGGSVSTLTIQRTQQEDSAVYLCASSQRGGTYEQYFGPGTRLTVT.

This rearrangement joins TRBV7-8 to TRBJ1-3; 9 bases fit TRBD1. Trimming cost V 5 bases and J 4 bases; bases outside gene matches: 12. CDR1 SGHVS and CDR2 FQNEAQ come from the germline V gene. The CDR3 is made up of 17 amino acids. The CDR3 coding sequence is TGTGCCAGCAGCCAGGGACAGGGACAGGAGGACGGAAACACCATATATTTT. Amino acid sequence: CASSQGQGQEDGNTIYF.

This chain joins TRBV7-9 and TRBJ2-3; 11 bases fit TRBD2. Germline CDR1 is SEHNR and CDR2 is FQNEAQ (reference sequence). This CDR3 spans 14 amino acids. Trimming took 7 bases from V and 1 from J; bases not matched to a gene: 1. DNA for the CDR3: TGTGCCAGCAAGACTAGCGGGGGCACAGATACGCAGTATTTT. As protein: CASKTSGGTDTQYF. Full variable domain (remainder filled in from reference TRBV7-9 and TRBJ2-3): DTGVSQNPRHKITKRGQNVTFRCDPISEHNRLYWYRQTLGQGPEFLTYFQNEAQLEKSRLLSDRFSAERPKGSFSTLEIQRTEQGDSAMYLCASKTSGGTDTQYFGPGTRLTVL.

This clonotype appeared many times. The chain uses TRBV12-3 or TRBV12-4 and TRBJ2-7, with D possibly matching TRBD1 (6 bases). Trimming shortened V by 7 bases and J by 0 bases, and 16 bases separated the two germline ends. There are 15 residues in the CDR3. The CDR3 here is CASTTAGVSSYEQYF. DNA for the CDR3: TGTGCCAGCACCACCGCAGGGGTCAGCTCCTACGAGCAGTACTTC.

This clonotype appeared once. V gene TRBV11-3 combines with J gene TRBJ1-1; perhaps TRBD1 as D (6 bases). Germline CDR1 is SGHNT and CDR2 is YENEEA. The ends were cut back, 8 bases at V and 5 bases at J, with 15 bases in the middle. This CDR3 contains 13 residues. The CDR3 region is CASEKGDLTEAFF. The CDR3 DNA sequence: TGTGCCAGCGAGAAGGGGGACTTGACTGAAGCTTTCTTT. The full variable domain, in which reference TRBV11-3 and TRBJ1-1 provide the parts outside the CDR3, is EAGVVQSPRYKIIEKKQPVAFWCNPISGHNTLYWYLQNLGQGPELLIRYENEEAVDDSQLPKDRFSAERLKGVDSTLKIQPAELGDSAVYLCASEKGDLTEAFFGQGTRLTVV.

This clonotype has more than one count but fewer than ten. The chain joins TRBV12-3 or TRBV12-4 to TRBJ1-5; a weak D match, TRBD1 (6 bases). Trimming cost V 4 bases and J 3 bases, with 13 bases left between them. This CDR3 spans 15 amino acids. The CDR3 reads CASSYREGHNQPQHF. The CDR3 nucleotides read TGTGCCAGCAGTTACAGGGAGGGACACAATCAGCCCCAGCATTTT.

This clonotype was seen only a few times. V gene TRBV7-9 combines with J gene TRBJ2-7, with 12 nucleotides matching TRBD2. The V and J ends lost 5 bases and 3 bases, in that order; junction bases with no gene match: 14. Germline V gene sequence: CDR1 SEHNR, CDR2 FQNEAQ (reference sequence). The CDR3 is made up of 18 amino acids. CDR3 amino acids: CASSPRTSGERGVYEQYF. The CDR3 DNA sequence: TGTGCCAGCAGCCCGAGGACTAGCGGGGAGAGAGGGGTCTACGAGCAGTACTTC.

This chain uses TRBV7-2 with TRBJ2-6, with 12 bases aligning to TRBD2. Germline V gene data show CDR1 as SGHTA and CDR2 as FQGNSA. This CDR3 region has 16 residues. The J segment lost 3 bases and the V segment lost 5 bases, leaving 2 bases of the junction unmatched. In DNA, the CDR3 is TGTGCCAGCAGCCAGGGACTAGCGGGTGGGGCCAACGTCCTGACTTTC. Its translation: CASSQGLAGGANVLTF.

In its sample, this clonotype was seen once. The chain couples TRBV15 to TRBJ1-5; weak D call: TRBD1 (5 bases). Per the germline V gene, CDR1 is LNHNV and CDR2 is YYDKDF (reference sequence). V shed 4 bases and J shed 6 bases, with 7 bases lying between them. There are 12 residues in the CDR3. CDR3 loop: CATSTGIQPQHF. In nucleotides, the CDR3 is TGTGCCACCAGCACAGGGATTCAGCCCCAGCATTTT.

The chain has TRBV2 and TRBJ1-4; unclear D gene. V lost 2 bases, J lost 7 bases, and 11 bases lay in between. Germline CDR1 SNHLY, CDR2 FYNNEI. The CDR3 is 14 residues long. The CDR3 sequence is CASSERGTGEKLFF. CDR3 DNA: TGTGCCAGCAGTGAACGAGGAACCGGTGAAAAACTGTTTTTT.

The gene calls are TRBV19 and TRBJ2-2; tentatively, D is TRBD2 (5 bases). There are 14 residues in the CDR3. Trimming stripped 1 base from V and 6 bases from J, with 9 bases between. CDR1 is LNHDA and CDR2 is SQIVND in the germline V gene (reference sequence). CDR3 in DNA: TGTGCCAGTAGTATAGCTGGAGGATCCGGGGAGCTGTTTTTT. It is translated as CASSIAGGSGELFF.

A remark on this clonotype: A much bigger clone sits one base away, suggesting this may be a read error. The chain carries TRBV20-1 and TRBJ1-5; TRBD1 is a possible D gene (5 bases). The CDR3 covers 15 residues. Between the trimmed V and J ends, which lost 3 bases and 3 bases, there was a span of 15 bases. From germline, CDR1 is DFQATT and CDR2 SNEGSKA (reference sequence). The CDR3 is CSARSGDLDNQPQHF. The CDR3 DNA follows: TGCAGTGCTAGGTCGGGGGACCTAGACAATCAGCCCCAGCATTTT.

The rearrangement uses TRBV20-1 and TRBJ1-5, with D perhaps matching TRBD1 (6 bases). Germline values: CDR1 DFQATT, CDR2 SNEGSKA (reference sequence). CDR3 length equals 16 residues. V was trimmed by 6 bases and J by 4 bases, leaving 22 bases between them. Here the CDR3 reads CSARRPAERGNQPQHF. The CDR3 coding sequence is TGCAGTGCCCGCCGCCCGGCTGAGAGGGGGAATCAGCCCCAGCATTTT.

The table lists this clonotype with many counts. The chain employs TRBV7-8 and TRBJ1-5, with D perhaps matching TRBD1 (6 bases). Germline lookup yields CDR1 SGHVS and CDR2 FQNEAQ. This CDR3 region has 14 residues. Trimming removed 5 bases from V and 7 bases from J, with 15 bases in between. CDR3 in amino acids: CASSQGRQGQPQHF. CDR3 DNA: TGTGCCAGCAGCCAGGGGAGGCAGGGCCAGCCCCAGCATTTT.

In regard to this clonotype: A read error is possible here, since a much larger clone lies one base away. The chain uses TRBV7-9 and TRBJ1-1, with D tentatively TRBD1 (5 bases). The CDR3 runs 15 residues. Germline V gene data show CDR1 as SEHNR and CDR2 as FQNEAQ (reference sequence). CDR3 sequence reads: CASSLASSGSTEASF. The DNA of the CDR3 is TGTGCCAGCAGCTTAGCCTCGTCAGGGTCCACTGAAGCTTCCTTT.